These 12 T cell receptor beta chains originate from one sample sequenced in a study of CD4+ T cells in melanoma. Data came from immunoSEQ multiplex PCR; TCRdb stores just in-frame clones and leaves some out. The sample carries about 15,000 clones, 60% to 80% recorded once. Sequenced sample: cells from a culture (not recorded whether cultured in vitro). The source is a human donor with melanoma.

This clone has just a few counts. The chain employs TRBV2 and TRBJ1-1; 7 bases map to TRBD1. Germline CDR1 and CDR2: SNHLY and FYNNEI. The V and J ends lost 1 base and 4 bases, in that order; junction bases with no gene match: 6. The CDR3 is made up of 15 amino acids. The CDR3 here is CASSEVNRGSTEAFF. CDR3 DNA sequence: TGTGCCAGCAGTGAAGTCAACAGGGGATCCACTGAAGCTTTCTTT.

This clone has just a few counts. The V call is TRBV18, the J call TRBJ2-1; 9 nucleotides agree with TRBD2. There are 13 residues in the CDR3. Trimming removed 3 bases from V and 14 bases from J; junction bases left unmatched: 8. Germline CDR1 reads KGHSH; CDR2 reads LQKENI. CDR3 sequence: CASSPRGERGEFF. The DNA for the CDR3 is TGTGCCAGCTCACCTAGAGGGGAGCGGGGGGAGTTCTTC.

This chain joins TRBV19 and TRBJ1-4; 8 bases match TRBD1. Germline assignment: CDR1 LNHDA and CDR2 SQIVND (reference sequence). V lost 0 bases to trimming and J lost 10 bases; unmatched junction nucleotides: 16. This CDR3 is 18 amino acids long. The CDR3 DNA sequence: TGTGCCAGTAGTATAGACCGCCCCGGACCGGGACAGGAGATAAAACTGTTTTTT. Protein: CASSIDRPGPGQEIKLFF.

V is TRBV6-5 and J is TRBJ1-2; possible D gene TRBD1, 6 bases. Trimming removed 6 bases from V and 2 bases from J, with 16 bases in between. Germline V gives CDR1 MNHEY, CDR2 SVGAGI. The length of the CDR3 is 15 residues. As DNA, the CDR3 is TGTGCCAGCAGCCAGGAGGGGGGCAGAAACTATGGCTACACCTTC. Translated, it gives CASSQEGGRNYGYTF.

J is TRBJ1-2 and V is TRBV6-4; maybe TRBD1 (6 bases). The CDR3 sequence is 14 residues long. Looked up from germline, CDR1 is MRHNA and CDR2 is SNTAGT. The ends were cut back, 5 bases at V and 7 bases at J, with 17 bases in the middle. CDR3 residues: CASSPTTGSGGYTF. CDR3 DNA: TGTGCCAGCAGTCCTACGACAGGCTCGGGTGGCTACACCTTC.

The rearrangement links TRBV19 to TRBJ2-3; no definite D call. The CDR3 consists of 15 residues. V was trimmed by 7 bases and J by 0 bases, leaving 14 bases between them. From germline, CDR1 is LNHDA and CDR2 SQIVND (reference sequence). CDR3 amino acids: CASNTAGWSTDTQYF. The CDR3 DNA sequence: TGTGCCAGTAACACCGCCGGCTGGAGCACAGATACGCAGTATTTT.

The CDR3 DNA reads as TGTGCCAGCAAGGGGGAAGGCAAGGCCTATGGCTACACCTTC. Encoded protein: CASKGEGKAYGYTF. The chain links TRBV6-5 to TRBJ1-2, with D tentatively TRBD1 (6 bases). V was trimmed by 7 bases and J by 4 bases, leaving 16 bases between them. This CDR3 spans 14 amino acids. Germline values: CDR1 MNHEY, CDR2 SVGAGI.

Only a few counts were recorded for this clone. As DNA, the CDR3 is TGTGCCTGGAGTGTTCTGCCGGAAAAACTGTTTTTT. It specifies CAWSVLPEKLFF. The J gene is TRBJ1-4, the V gene TRBV30, with D unresolved. The CDR3 is made up of 12 amino acids. The V gene's germline CDR1 is GTSNPN and CDR2 SVGIG (reference sequence). Trimming left V 0 bases short and J 8 bases short, with 7 bases between.

The CDR3 protein is CSVSDSQETQYF. The CDR3 DNA is TGCAGCGTTTCCGACAGTCAAGAGACCCAGTACTTC. This chain joins TRBV29-1 and TRBJ2-5, with D possibly TRBD1 on 5 matching bases. This CDR3 is built from 12 residues. The germline V and J ends were trimmed by 5 bases and 2 bases, with 9 bases remaining between them. Germline V gene data show CDR1 as SQVTM and CDR2 as ANQGSEA.

The rearrangement links TRBV5-1 to TRBJ2-3, with D perhaps matching TRBD1 (5 bases). Germline lookup yields CDR1 SGHRS and CDR2 YFSETQ. This CDR3 region has 14 residues. Trimming shortened V by 1 base and J by 1 base, and 7 bases separated the two germline ends. CDR3 residues: CASSLRGRTDTQYF. The CDR3, as DNA: TGCGCCAGCAGCTTGAGGGGTCGCACAGATACGCAGTATTTT.

By proportion, this clone is medium-sized. J is TRBJ1-1 and V is TRBV30; a weak D match, TRBD1 (6 bases). The CDR3 covers 17 residues. V was clipped by 3 bases and J by 0 bases, with 20 bases between them. The germline V gene has CDR1 GTSNPN and CDR2 SVGIG (reference sequence). CDR3 region: CAWRHGGGRGMNTEAFF. The DNA of the CDR3 is TGTGCCTGGAGGCACGGGGGGGGGCGAGGAATGAACACTGAAGCTTTCTTT.

The rearrangement joins TRBV5-1 to TRBJ1-3; D is unresolved. From germline, CDR1 is SGHRS and CDR2 YFSETQ. V gave up 0 bases and J gave up 0 bases, with 10 bases separating them. CDR3 length: 16 amino acids. The CDR3 loop reads CASSLEPGPSGNTIYF. CDR3 in DNA: TGCGCCAGCAGCTTGGAACCGGGTCCCTCTGGAAACACCATATATTTT.